This passage covers 24 T cell receptor beta chains from one sample sequenced in a study of blood T cells in healthy people across ages. A second PCR, run for about 7 to 11 cycles, used a sample-barcoded 5' primer plus a J-beta primer mix. Each CDR3 protein gets one entry after TCRdb re-called the 5' RACE reads with MiXCR. Of 1.5 million or so distinct CDR3 sequences in the sample, roughly two fifths were seen once. The sample consisted of blood. These receptors all stem from a woman between 18 and 29 years old in good health.

The V and J genes are TRBV4-1 and TRBJ2-7; possibly TRBD1 for D (6 bases). Trimming stripped 1 base from V and 4 bases from J, with 14 bases between. CDR1 and CDR2 (germline): MGHRA, YSYEKL. The CDR3 is made up of 15 amino acids. As DNA, the CDR3 is TGCGCCAGCAGCCAAGGAGGGGGAAACTATTACGAGCAGTACTTC. Protein product: CASSQGGGNYYEQYF.

This clonotype was observed a handful of times. The rearrangement links TRBV12-3 or TRBV12-4 to TRBJ2-3, with 9 bases identical to TRBD2. V lost 4 bases and J lost 4; bases outside the gene matches: 12. The CDR3 sequence is 17 residues long. CDR3 sequence: CASSSDLSTSGPDTQYF. CDR3 in DNA: TGTGCCAGCAGTTCAGACCTCTCAACTAGCGGGCCAGATACGCAGTATTTT.

This clonotype has only a few counts. J is TRBJ2-1 and V is TRBV7-2, with D unresolved. Per the germline V gene, CDR1 is SGHTA and CDR2 is FQGNSA. Trimming stripped 5 bases from V and 6 bases from J, with 8 bases between. The CDR3 is made up of 12 amino acids. The DNA of the CDR3 is TGTGCCAGCAGCATTCATCTCAATGAGCAGTTCTTC. It yields the protein CASSIHLNEQFF. The complete variable domain, with remaining parts taken from reference TRBV7-2 and TRBJ2-1, reads GAGVSQSPSNKVTEKGKDVELRCDPISGHTALYWYRQSLGQGLEFLIYFQGNSAPDKSGLPSDRFSAERTGGSVSTLTIQRTQQEDSAVYLCASSIHLNEQFFGPGTRLTVL.

J is TRBJ2-1 and V is TRBV7-3; the match to TRBD1 covers 9 bases. TRBJ2-7 explains the end of the DNA better; the J call may be wrong. From germline, CDR1 is SGHTA and CDR2 FQGTGA. The CDR3 has 17 amino acids. CDR3 sequence (DNA): TGTGCCAGCAGCCAGTGGACAGGGGAAAGCTCCTACAATGAGCAGTACTTC. Translating gives CASSQWTGESSYNEQYF.

This clonotype was seen a handful of times. The genes are TRBV29-1 and TRBJ1-5; TRBD1 is a possible D gene (6 bases). V lost 4 bases, J lost 7 bases, and 14 bases lay in between. Germline V gene sequence: CDR1 SQVTM, CDR2 ANQGSEA. The CDR3 runs to 13 residues. The CDR3 DNA is TGCAGCGTTGGGGGGGGCCCAAGGCAGCCCCAGCATTTT. This sequence encodes CSVGGGPRQPQHF.

The rearrangement joins TRBV19 to TRBJ1-2; a weak D match, TRBD1 (5 bases). V lost 6 bases and J 8 bases, leaving 16 bases between the germline ends. Germline CDR1 reads LNHDA; CDR2 reads SQIVND (reference sequence). The CDR3 runs 13 residues. CDR3 sequence: CASRDSPILGYTF. In DNA, the CDR3 is TGTGCCAGTAGAGACAGCCCAATCTTGGGCTACACCTTC.

Regarding this clonotype: Germline is not matched at one junction end, which may reflect a read error. The chain is built from TRBV20-1 and TRBJ2-3, with TRBD1 identical over 10 bases. The CDR3 length is 14 residues. Germline lookup yields CDR1 DFQATT and CDR2 SNEGSKA (reference sequence). Here the CDR3 reads CSASGQGHTDTRYF. CDR3 DNA: TGCAGCGCATCGGGACAGGGGCACACAGATACGCGGTATTTT.

In DNA, the CDR3 is TGTGCCAGCTCACCACAAAGCAGGACAAGAGAGAACACTGAAGCTTTCTTT. Residues: CASSPQSRTRENTEAFF. The rearrangement uses TRBV18 and TRBJ1-1; D possibly corresponds to TRBD1 (5 bases). The V end was cut by 1 base, the J end by 1 base, with 16 bases between. The CDR3 consists of 17 residues. Germline V gene lookup returns CDR1 KGHSH and CDR2 LQKENI.

This clonotype was detected a few times. V gene TRBV4-3 combines with J gene TRBJ2-1, with D hard to call. Trimming pared 0 bases from V and 2 bases from J, leaving 11 bases between. The CDR3 consists of 16 residues. From germline, CDR1 is LGHNA and CDR2 YSLEER. CDR3 region: CASSQDPRVAYNEQFF. The CDR3 nucleotides read TGCGCCAGCAGCCAAGACCCTCGGGTTGCCTACAATGAGCAGTTCTTC.

The rearrangement links TRBV4-2 to TRBJ2-4, with 13 bases aligning to TRBD2. This CDR3 region has 17 residues. The V gene end was trimmed by 5 bases and the J gene end by 0 bases; junction bases not matched to a gene: 4. CDR1 and CDR2 from the germline V gene are LGHNA and YNFKEQ. The chain's CDR3 is CASSTRTSGRAKNIQYF. Here the CDR3 DNA reads TGTGCCAGCAGCACCCGGACTAGCGGGAGAGCCAAAAACATTCAGTACTTC.

The V and J genes are TRBV3-1 and TRBJ1-1; 9 bases are a match to TRBD1. With 3 bases clipped from V and 5 bases from J, the junction kept 4 bases outside the gene matches. In germline, CDR1 is LGHDT, CDR2 YNNKEL (reference sequence). This CDR3 contains 14 residues. This CDR3 reads CASSQWDRVTEAFF. CDR3 sequence (DNA): TGTGCCAGCAGCCAGTGGGACAGGGTAACTGAAGCTTTCTTT.

The chain links TRBV27 to TRBJ2-5; D uncertain. The J call may be wrong; the DNA end is better matched by TRBJ2-7. Germline V gene lookup returns CDR1 MNHEY and CDR2 SMNVEV (reference sequence). The CDR3 consists of 13 residues. The CDR3 sequence is CASSLSAMNEQYF. CDR3 sequence (DNA): TGTGCCAGCAGTTTATCAGCGATGAACGAGCAGTACTTC.

The V gene is TRBV20-1, the J gene TRBJ2-7; 9 bases are shared with TRBD2. Germline lookup yields CDR1 DFQATT and CDR2 SNEGSKA (reference sequence). CDR3 length equals 16 residues. The trim removed 0 bases at V and 7 bases at J, leaving 13 bases unmatched. The CDR3 loop reads CSARDPWTSAYNEQYF. CDR3 DNA sequence: TGCAGTGCTAGAGATCCCTGGACTAGCGCTTACAATGAGCAGTACTTC.

The chain carries TRBV20-1 and TRBJ2-1; 7 bases are shared with TRBD1. The end of the DNA fits TRBJ2-7 better, so the J call may be wrong. Germline lookup yields CDR1 DFQATT and CDR2 SNEGSKA (reference sequence). This CDR3 has 14 residues. CDR3 in amino acids: CSANDRDRYNEQYF. The DNA of the CDR3 is TGCAGTGCCAACGACAGGGATCGGTACAATGAGCAGTACTTC.

This clonotype was recorded a few times. V gene TRBV9 combines with J gene TRBJ2-3; 15 bases align to TRBD2. Germline V lookup: CDR1 SGDLS, CDR2 YYNGEE. V lost 3 bases, J lost 7 bases, and 6 bases stayed unmatched. The CDR3 length is 16 residues. Written as DNA, the CDR3 is TGTGCCAGCAGCGCCGGACTAGCGGGGGGGTTGTATACGCAGTATTTT. It translates to CASSAGLAGGLYTQYF.

This clonotype was counted only a few times. V usage is TRBV20-1 and J usage is TRBJ2-1; 7 bases line up with TRBD2. J gave up 7 bases and V 0 bases, and 12 bases lay outside the gene matches. There are 16 residues in the CDR3. From germline, CDR1 is DFQATT and CDR2 SNEGSKA (reference sequence). This chain's CDR3 is CSARERAGASRNEQFF. As DNA, the CDR3 is TGCAGTGCTAGAGAAAGGGCGGGAGCCAGTAGGAATGAGCAGTTCTTC.

The rearrangement uses TRBV30 and TRBJ1-5; D is possibly TRBD1 (5 bases). Trimming cost V 0 bases and J 0 bases, with 6 bases left between them. CDR3 size: 14 residues. CDR1 is GTSNPN, CDR2 SVGIG, per germline (reference sequence). CDR3 amino acids: CAWSVDTSNQPQHF. CDR3 DNA: TGTGCCTGGAGTGTGGACACTAGCAATCAGCCCCAGCATTTT.

The genes are TRBV7-9 and TRBJ2-5, with a tentative D call TRBD1 (8 bases). This CDR3 comprises 16 residues. V shed 1 base and J shed 1 base, with 13 bases lying between them. Germline lookup yields CDR1 SEHNR and CDR2 FQNEAQ (reference sequence). CDR3 in amino acids: CASSLGQGRAQETQYF. The CDR3 DNA sequence: TGTGCCAGCAGCTTAGGACAGGGGAGGGCCCAAGAGACCCAGTACTTC.

This clonotype was seen a handful of times. This chain connects TRBV2 to TRBJ2-3, with 7 bases matching TRBD2. CDR3 length: 15 residues. The ends lost 3 bases at V and 0 bases at J; junction bases unmatched: 3. Germline lookup yields CDR1 SNHLY and CDR2 FYNNEI. CDR3 loop: CASSDLAASTDTQYF. DNA for the CDR3: TGTGCCAGCAGTGACCTAGCGGCTAGCACAGATACGCAGTATTTT.

This chain uses TRBV5-6 with TRBJ1-1; TRBD1 agrees at 10 bases. The length of the CDR3 is 17 residues. The J segment lost 2 bases and the V segment lost 5 bases, leaving 12 bases of the junction unmatched. CDR1 is SGHDT and CDR2 is YYEEEE in the germline V gene. In DNA form, the CDR3 reads TGTGCCAGCAGACACCGATGGACAGGGGGGGAAAACACTGAAGCTTTCTTT. Translating gives CASRHRWTGGENTEAFF.

In this sample, this clonotype turned up many times. The CDR3 spells CASSRDLNYGYTF. CDR3 in DNA: TGTGCCAGCAGCCGGGACCTTAACTATGGCTACACCTTC. This chain uses TRBV7-2 with TRBJ1-2, with D possibly matching TRBD1 (5 bases). The V end lost 5 bases, the J end lost 1 base, and 8 bases lay between the germline ends. Germline assignment: CDR1 SGHTA and CDR2 FQGNSA. The CDR3 covers 13 residues.

This clonotype showed up many times. The chain employs TRBV7-9 and TRBJ2-3; D might be TRBD2 (5 bases). CDR1 is SEHNR, CDR2 FQNEAQ, per germline (reference sequence). Deletions cut 6 bases from V and 1 base from J, with 20 bases between. The CDR3 is 17 amino acids. The CDR3 loop is CASSLGWASRRTDTQYF. The CDR3 nucleotides read TGTGCCAGCAGTCTAGGGTGGGCTAGCAGACGCACAGATACGCAGTATTTT.

This clonotype was detected a few times. This chain links TRBV10-3 with TRBJ1-2, with 7 bases lining up with TRBD1. Germline CDR1 and CDR2: ENHRY and SYGVKD. The V gene end was trimmed by 0 bases and the J gene end by 4 bases; junction bases not matched to a gene: 11. CDR3 length: 17 amino acids. The DNA for the CDR3 is TGTGCCATCAGTGAGTCCTCCGGCAGGGGGAATTTCTATGGCTACACCTTC. The encoded protein is CAISESSGRGNFYGYTF.

The gene calls are TRBV7-9 and TRBJ2-7; D gene uncertain. This CDR3 comprises 13 residues. The ends were cut back, 4 bases at V and 0 bases at J, with 7 bases in the middle. CDR1 and CDR2 from the germline V gene are SEHNR and FQNEAQ (reference sequence). The CDR3 protein is CASSSKSSYEQYF. Written as DNA, the CDR3 is TGTGCCAGCAGCTCTAAAAGCTCCTACGAGCAGTACTTC.